The 25 T cell receptor beta chains below all came from one sample that was sequenced in a study of T cell responses to AZD1222 COVID-19 vaccine. TCRdb's copy holds only in-frame clones and misses some; the assay was immunoSEQ multiplex PCR. Of approximately 90,000 clones listed, 90% are singletons. The sequenced sample was peripheral blood, obtained on day 0 of AZD1222 vaccination. The origin of the receptors is an adult in good health.

This chain uses TRBV11-3 with TRBJ1-4, with 10 bases aligning to TRBD1. The CDR3 runs 18 residues. CDR1 and CDR2 from the germline V gene are SGHNT and YENEEA. Written as DNA, the CDR3 is TGTACCTACTCCCGGGACAGGGGCGAGATCCCGACTAATGAAAAACTGTTTTTT. Amino acid sequence: CTYSRDRGEIPTNEKLFF.

This clone showed up just once. This chain joins TRBV2 and TRBJ1-1; D call uncertain. The CDR3 is 12 residues long. Trimming removed 6 bases at V and 6 bases at J, with 11 bases between. CDR1 and CDR2 from the germline V gene are SNHLY and FYNNEI. DNA of the CDR3: TGTGCCAGCAGAGACCAAGACGCTGAAGCTTTCTTT. Protein product: CASRDQDAEAFF.

The V call is TRBV30, the J call TRBJ2-2; unclear D gene. This CDR3 has 15 amino acids. Germline loops: CDR1 GTSNPN, CDR2 SVGIG (reference sequence). Trimming cost V 3 bases and J 4 bases, with 15 bases left between them. The DNA for the CDR3 is TGTGCCTGGAGGAAGTCAATAGCAGGCACCGGGGAGCTGTTTTTT. Translated: CAWRKSIAGTGELFF.

The V gene is TRBV12-5, the J gene TRBJ2-7; D is perhaps TRBD1 (6 bases). The germline V gene encodes CDR1 LGHNT and CDR2 FRNRAP. The V end was cut by 0 bases, the J end by 7 bases, with 7 bases between. The CDR3 length is 12 residues. Here the CDR3 reads CASGLVQGEQYF. CDR3 nucleotide sequence: TGTGCTAGTGGTTTGGTACAGGGAGAGCAGTACTTC. Supplemented by reference TRBV12-5 and TRBJ2-7, the full variable domain reads DARVTQTPRHKVTEMGQEVTMRCQPILGHNTVFWYRQTMMQGLELLAYFRNRAPLDDSGMPKDRFSAEMPDATLATLKIQPSEPRDSAVYFCASGLVQGEQYFGPGTRLTVT.

This sequence joins TRBV15 and TRBJ1-3, with D unresolved. Germline CDR1 reads LNHNV; CDR2 reads YYDKDF (reference sequence). This CDR3 contains 13 residues. V was cut by 6 bases and J by 10 bases, with 16 bases left in between. The CDR3 nucleotides are TGTGCCACCAGTTCGATCCTAGCGGGGACCATATATTTT. It is translated as CATSSILAGTIYF. Full variable domain (remainder filled in from reference TRBV15 and TRBJ1-3): DAMVIQNPRYQVTQFGKPVTLSCSQTLNHNVMYWYQQKSSQAPKLLFHYYDKDFNNEADTPDNFQSRRPNTSFCFLDIRSPGLGDTAMYLCATSSILAGTIYFGEGSWLTVV.

This chain links TRBV24-1 with TRBJ2-2; D may be TRBD1 or TRBD2 (6 bases each). V was clipped by 9 bases and J by 4 bases, with 20 bases between them. Germline CDR1 and CDR2: KGHDR and SFDVKD. This CDR3 is built from 16 residues. The CDR3 DNA sequence: TGTGCCACCGCACCGGGGGCTAGTTTGGGCACCGGGGAGCTGTTTTTT. Its protein is CATAPGASLGTGELFF.

The chain uses TRBV29-1 and TRBJ1-2; D possibly corresponds to TRBD1 (5 bases). Germline CDR1 is SQVTM and CDR2 is ANQGSEA. V lost 7 bases and J lost 2, with 8 bases in between. CDR3 size: 11 residues. CDR3 amino acids: CSARGNYGYTF. DNA of the CDR3: TGCAGCGCGAGGGGCAACTATGGCTACACCTTC.

This clone has only a few counts. The genes are TRBV7-2 and TRBJ2-7; no reliable D call. CDR1 and CDR2 from the germline V gene are SGHTA and FQGNSA. This CDR3 is built from 11 residues. V was shortened by 3 bases and J by 0 bases, with 0 bases between the two germline ends. In DNA, the CDR3 is TGTGCCAGCAGCTTCTCCTACGAGCAGTACTTC. This sequence encodes CASSFSYEQYF.

The rearrangement links TRBV6-2 or TRBV6-3 to TRBJ2-5, with D possibly called TRBD1 or TRBD2 (5 bases each). The germline CDR1 and CDR2 sequences are MNHEY and SVGEGT. The CDR3 is made up of 15 amino acids. Between the trimmed V and J ends, which lost 3 bases and 1 base, there was a span of 12 bases. CDR3 DNA: TGTGCCAGCAGTTATTATCCGGGGACCCAAGAGACCCAGTACTTC. Amino acid sequence: CASSYYPGTQETQYF.

The chain recombines TRBV14 with TRBJ2-1; 7 bases align to TRBD2. The germline V gene has CDR1 SGHDN and CDR2 FVKESK. The CDR3 is made up of 15 amino acids. With 0 bases clipped from V and 6 bases from J, the junction kept 5 bases outside the gene matches. The CDR3 region is CASSQDPPGGNEQFF. CDR3 in DNA: TGTGCCAGCAGCCAAGACCCTCCGGGGGGCAATGAGCAGTTCTTC.

The rearrangement uses TRBV5-1 and TRBJ2-5; the D gene is possibly TRBD2 (6 bases). In germline, CDR1 is SGHRS, CDR2 YFSETQ. The CDR3 is 14 residues long. V dropped 4 bases and J dropped 3 bases, with 13 bases sitting between them. The CDR3 region has the DNA TGCGCCAGCAGCCCGCCGGGAGACGAAGAGACCCAGTACTTC. Protein product: CASSPPGDEETQYF.

The chain combines TRBV6-4 with TRBJ2-1; the D is unclear. There are 13 residues in the CDR3. In germline, CDR1 is MRHNA, CDR2 SNTAGT. V was trimmed by 3 bases and J by 1 base, leaving 4 bases between them. CDR3 bases: TGTGCCAGCAGTGAACAGTCCTACAATGAGCAGTTCTTC. Residues: CASSEQSYNEQFF.

This rearrangement joins TRBV7-3 to TRBJ2-1; tentatively, D is TRBD1 or TRBD2 (5 bases each). Trimming removed 4 bases from V and 6 bases from J, with 13 bases in between. The CDR3 is made up of 14 amino acids. CDR1 and CDR2 from the germline V gene are SGHTA and FQGTGA. This CDR3 is CASSSRGRGNEQFF. The CDR3 bases are TGTGCCAGCAGCTCGAGGGGTCGGGGCAATGAGCAGTTCTTC.

The chain employs TRBV7-8 and TRBJ2-7; D is uncertain. The V end was cut by 5 bases, the J end by 0 bases, with 11 bases between. The CDR3 length is 14 residues. Germline values: CDR1 SGHVS, CDR2 FQNEAQ. The CDR3 spells CASSRVASSYEQYF. In nucleotides, the CDR3 is TGTGCCAGCAGCCGCGTCGCGAGCTCCTACGAGCAGTACTTC.

This clone appeared a single time. V gene TRBV3-1 (or the pseudogene TRBV3-2) combines with J gene TRBJ2-7; D unresolved. Germline V gene data show CDR1 as LGHDT and CDR2 as YNNKEL (reference sequence). There are 14 residues in the CDR3. The V end lost 1 base, the J end lost 2 bases, and 9 bases lay between the germline ends. CDR3 in DNA: TGTGCCAGCAGCCAAGCCCCCCAGGCCTACGAGCAGTACTTC. This codes for CASSQAPQAYEQYF.

The chain has TRBV6-2 or TRBV6-3 and TRBJ2-7; D is unresolved. Germline V gives CDR1 MNHEY, CDR2 SVGEGT. V lost 2 bases and J 2 bases, leaving 4 bases between the germline ends. This CDR3 has 12 residues. The CDR3 DNA follows: TGTGCCAGCAGTTACAAGGCCTACGAGCAGTACTTC. Translation gives CASSYKAYEQYF.

This rearrangement joins TRBV13 to TRBJ2-1, with D tentatively TRBD1 (6 bases). The CDR3 consists of 14 residues. V was pared by 5 bases and J by 6 bases, with 14 bases between. Germline assignment: CDR1 PRHDT and CDR2 FYEKMQ (reference sequence). CDR3 protein: CASSPGQFPNEQFF. The CDR3, as DNA: TGTGCCAGCAGCCCAGGACAGTTTCCCAATGAGCAGTTCTTC.

The chain joins TRBV10-2 to TRBJ2-7, with 13 bases fitting TRBD2. Trimming at V came to 6 bases and at J to 7 bases, leaving 3 bases not matched to a gene. The CDR3 consists of 13 residues. Germline V lookup: CDR1 WSHSY, CDR2 SAAADI. CDR3 bases: TGCGCCAGCAGACCACTAGCGGGAGGGGAGCAGTACTTC. It translates to CASRPLAGGEQYF.

This chain joins TRBV3-1 (or the pseudogene TRBV3-2) and TRBJ1-1; TRBD1 might be the D (5 bases). The CDR3 is 14 amino acids. The V and J ends lost 1 base and 10 bases respectively, with 16 bases between them. Looked up from germline, CDR1 is LGHDT and CDR2 is YNNKEL (reference sequence). The CDR3 sequence: CASSQAHGARIAFF. As DNA, the CDR3 is TGTGCCAGCAGCCAAGCCCACGGGGCGCGGATAGCTTTCTTT.

The chain has TRBV5-6 and TRBJ2-7; D is possibly TRBD1 or TRBD2 (5 bases each). V dropped 4 bases and J dropped 5 bases, with 16 bases sitting between them. Germline CDR1 and CDR2: SGHDT and YYEEEE. CDR3 length equals 14 residues. CDR3 residues: CASSPTRTGHEQYF. Here the CDR3 DNA reads TGTGCCAGCAGCCCCACGCGGACGGGGCACGAGCAGTACTTC.

The chain employs TRBV6-5 and TRBJ2-1; 10 bases fit TRBD2. The CDR3 loop spans 15 amino acids. Germline CDR1 MNHEY, CDR2 SVGAGI. Trimming at V came to 4 bases and at J to 4 bases, leaving 4 bases not matched to a gene. The CDR3 protein is CASSSSGGFYNEQFF. CDR3 sequence (DNA): TGTGCCAGCAGTTCTAGCGGGGGATTTTACAATGAGCAGTTCTTC.

CDR3 DNA sequence: TGCGCCAGCAGCCCCGCCGGTACTAGCGGGGGGACCGGGGAGCTGTTTTTT. Its translation is CASSPAGTSGGTGELFF. The chain links TRBV5-1 to TRBJ2-2; 12 nucleotides align to TRBD2. The germline V gene encodes CDR1 SGHRS and CDR2 YFSETQ. V gave up 4 bases and J gave up 5 bases; unmatched junction bases: 9. CDR3 length: 17 amino acids.

The J gene is TRBJ2-7, the V gene TRBV5-6; D remains unclear. This CDR3 is 14 amino acids long. Germline V gene sequence: CDR1 SGHDT, CDR2 YYEEEE. Trimming left V 1 base short and J 2 bases short, with 10 bases between. The CDR3 sequence is CASSLTRVAYEQYF. In DNA, the CDR3 is TGTGCCAGCAGCTTGACCCGGGTCGCCTACGAGCAGTACTTC.

This sequence joins TRBV20-1 and TRBJ1-5; 12 nucleotides align to TRBD1. Germline-derived CDR1 and CDR2 are DFQATT and SNEGSKA (reference sequence). Trimming removed 3 bases from V and 1 base from J; junction bases left unmatched: 7. This CDR3 comprises 17 residues. The DNA of the CDR3 is TGCAGTGCTAGTAAGGGGACAGGGGGCCGGAGCAATCAGCCCCAGCATTTT. This codes for CSASKGTGGRSNQPQHF.

The V gene is TRBV2, the J gene TRBJ2-1, with D possibly matching TRBD1 (6 bases). The ends were cut back, 5 bases at V and 1 base at J, with 12 bases in the middle. The CDR3 runs to 15 residues. Germline values: CDR1 SNHLY, CDR2 FYNNEI. CDR3 coding DNA: TGTGCCAGCAGTCCGTACGGGACATCCTACAATGAGCAGTTCTTC. Residues: CASSPYGTSYNEQFF.